This T cell receptor beta chain was observed in a study of cytomegalovirus exposure and HLA in healthy donors. The CDR3 has 14 residues. The trim removed 1 base at V and 7 bases at J, leaving 4 bases unmatched. Germline values: CDR1 SNHLY, CDR2 FYNNEI. PCR involved 60 Vbeta and 13 Jbeta primers. Clones were sequenced by immunoSEQ multiplex PCR, and TCRdb holds only the in-frame ones, with some missing. The sample yields about 130,000 clones, about two thirds seen once. A remark on this clone: Its matching antigen is unknown.

Healthy individuals who donated bone marrow served as the donors. Study-wide points: Using a false discovery rate of 0.05, a later analysis showed that about 16,000 TCR beta sequences were associated with HLA alleles. The authors later linked a missense DCLRE1C variant to TCR beta V- and J-gene trimming. An assumption of roughly uniform sequencing depth across donors underlay the presence/absence analyses.

The sample consisted of PBMCs. This clonotype was sampled from a woman in her fifties or sixties in good health and CMV-seropositive. J is TRBJ2-1 and V is TRBV2; 7 positions match TRBD1. The CDR3 DNA follows: TGTGCCAGCAGTGAAGTCAGGGGGAAAAATGAGCAGTTCTTC. Protein sequence: CASSEVRGKNEQFF.